The rows below give T cell receptor beta chains drawn from one sample of a study of blood T cell repertoires in COVID-19. Measured with immunoSEQ multiplex PCR; TCRdb has only the in-frame clones, and not every one. The sample has approximately 100,000 clones, roughly four fifths seen once. The specimen sequenced was peripheral blood. Source of these receptors: a man aged 60-69 years with acute or convalescent COVID-19. CDR3s include the opening cysteine and the closing phenylalanine or tryptophan. The order of the fields is D gene, clone size, J gene, V gene, CDR3 DNA, CDR3 protein. The D gene is left open where the match is weak. Where a row states a size, it is once, few, many or the class of an expanded clone; other rows omit it.

d_gene: NA
abundance: few
j_gene: TRBJ1-1
v_gene: TRBV6-5
CDR3nt: TGTGCCAGCATAAAGGGGTCAAACACTGAAGCTTTCTTT
CDR3aa: CASIKGSNTEAFF

d_gene: NA
abundance: once
j_gene: TRBJ2-7
v_gene: TRBV5-4
CDR3nt: TGTGCCAGCAGCTTGAGGACAGCATACGAGCAGTACTTC
CDR3aa: CASSLRTAYEQYF

d_gene: NA
abundance: many
j_gene: TRBJ1-5
v_gene: TRBV27
CDR3nt: TGTGCCAGCAGCTTGGACCCGGGGAGCAATCAGCCCCAGCATTTT
CDR3aa: CASSLDPGSNQPQHF

d_gene: TRBD2
abundance: once
j_gene: TRBJ2-5
v_gene: TRBV7-9
CDR3nt: TGTGCCAGCAGCTACGCTAGCGGGAGGGCCGGAGAGACCCAGTACTTC
CDR3aa: CASSYASGRAGETQYF

d_gene: NA
abundance: NA
j_gene: TRBJ2-1
v_gene: TRBV4-1
CDR3nt: TGCGCCAGCAGCCGATCGGAGAGCTCCTACAATGAGCAGTTCTTC
CDR3aa: CASSRSESSYNEQFF

d_gene: NA
abundance: NA
j_gene: TRBJ2-6
v_gene: TRBV5-1
CDR3nt: TGCGCCAGCAGCTTCCAGGGAGGTTCTGGGGCCAACGTCCTGACTTTC
CDR3aa: CASSFQGGSGANVLTF

d_gene: TRBD1
abundance: NA
j_gene: TRBJ1-5
v_gene: TRBV2
CDR3nt: TGTGCCAGCTGGGACAGAGATCAGCCCCAGCATTTT
CDR3aa: CASWDRDQPQHF

d_gene: NA
abundance: NA
j_gene: TRBJ1-1
v_gene: TRBV7-3
CDR3nt: TGTGCCAGCAGCACCCGGGGGGGGCTGAACACTGAAGCTTTCTTT
CDR3aa: CASSTRGGLNTEAFF

d_gene: NA
abundance: medium-sized
j_gene: TRBJ1-2
v_gene: TRBV7-9
CDR3nt: TGTGCCAGCAGCTTAGGCGACGGGACACCGAGTGTCGCCTTC
CDR3aa: CASSLGDGTPSVAF

d_gene: TRBD1
abundance: NA
j_gene: TRBJ2-2
v_gene: TRBV7-3
CDR3nt: TGTGCCAGCAGCACGAGGACAGGGGTCGGGACCGGGGAGCTGTTTTTT
CDR3aa: CASSTRTGVGTGELFF

d_gene: TRBD2
abundance: NA
j_gene: TRBJ2-7
v_gene: TRBV28
CDR3nt: TGTGCCAGCAGCAAACTCGGGACTAGCTACGAGCAGTACTTC
CDR3aa: CASSKLGTSYEQYF

d_gene: TRBD1
abundance: NA
j_gene: TRBJ1-5
v_gene: TRBV29-1
CDR3nt: TGCAGCGCTCTAACAGGGGGCAATCAGCCCCAGCATTTT
CDR3aa: CSALTGGNQPQHF

d_gene: TRBD1
abundance: NA
j_gene: TRBJ2-1
v_gene: TRBV2
CDR3nt: TGTGCCAGCAGTAGCCGGGACAGCGCCTCCTACAATGAGCAGTTCTTC
CDR3aa: CASSSRDSASYNEQFF

d_gene: NA
abundance: NA
j_gene: TRBJ1-6
v_gene: TRBV7-9
CDR3nt: TGTGCCAGCAGCTTAGAGGGGTCACCCCTCCACTTT
CDR3aa: CASSLEGSPLHF

d_gene: TRBD2
abundance: NA
j_gene: TRBJ2-1
v_gene: TRBV11-2
CDR3nt: TGTGCCAGCAGCCCGCTTAGCGGGACGGGTTCTGAGCAGTTCTTC
CDR3aa: CASSPLSGTGSEQFF

d_gene: TRBD1
abundance: NA
j_gene: TRBJ2-5
v_gene: TRBV29-1
CDR3nt: TGCAGCGCCGGGGACAGGTACCAAGAGACCCAGTACTTC
CDR3aa: CSAGDRYQETQYF

d_gene: NA
abundance: NA
j_gene: TRBJ1-1
v_gene: TRBV19
CDR3nt: TGTGCCAGTAGGCGGATTATGAACACTGAAGCTTTCTTT
CDR3aa: CASRRIMNTEAFF

d_gene: TRBD1
abundance: many
j_gene: TRBJ2-1
v_gene: TRBV5-1
CDR3nt: TGCGCCAGCAGCAAAGGACAGGGGTCCTACAATGAGCAGTTCTTC
CDR3aa: CASSKGQGSYNEQFF

d_gene: TRBD2
abundance: once
j_gene: TRBJ2-7
v_gene: TRBV5-1
CDR3nt: TGCGCCAGCAGGGCCAGCGGGAGGGCCGACAGCGAGCAGTACTTC
CDR3aa: CASRASGRADSEQYF

d_gene: NA
abundance: NA
j_gene: TRBJ2-6
v_gene: TRBV9
CDR3nt: TGTGCCAGCAGCGTAGGGGGCAGTACCTCTGGGGCCAACGTCCTGACTTTC
CDR3aa: CASSVGGSTSGANVLTF

d_gene: NA
abundance: NA
j_gene: TRBJ1-5
v_gene: TRBV28
CDR3nt: TGTGCCAGCAGTTTATTCAGACCGACTGGGAGTCCCCAGCATTTT
CDR3aa: CASSLFRPTGSPQHF

d_gene: NA
abundance: NA
j_gene: TRBJ2-7
v_gene: TRBV3-1/TRBV3-2
CDR3nt: TGTGCCAGCAGCCAAGGTCTGTCTAGCGTTTCCTACGAGCAGTACTTC
CDR3aa: CASSQGLSSVSYEQYF

d_gene: TRBD1
abundance: NA
j_gene: TRBJ1-1
v_gene: TRBV5-1
CDR3nt: TGCGCCAGCGGGACAGGGGACGCCCTTGCAAGTGAAGCTTTCTTT
CDR3aa: CASGTGDALASEAFF

d_gene: TRBD1
abundance: NA
j_gene: TRBJ1-2
v_gene: TRBV20-1
CDR3nt: TGCAGTGCTGCAGCCGGGACAGGGTCCGCCTTC
CDR3aa: CSAAAGTGSAF

d_gene: NA
abundance: NA
j_gene: TRBJ2-7
v_gene: TRBV12-3/TRBV12-4
CDR3nt: TGTGCCAGCAGCCCTAGACAGTTACGGCAGTACTTC
CDR3aa: CASSPRQLRQYF

d_gene: NA
abundance: NA
j_gene: TRBJ1-1
v_gene: TRBV6-5
CDR3nt: TGTGCCAGCAGTTACTCGATTTTGCAGATCACTGAAGCTTTCTTT
CDR3aa: CASSYSILQITEAFF

d_gene: NA
abundance: NA
j_gene: TRBJ2-7
v_gene: TRBV28
CDR3nt: TGTGCCAGCAGGAGGGGGTCCGAGCAGTACTTC
CDR3aa: CASRRGSEQYF

d_gene: TRBD1
abundance: NA
j_gene: TRBJ2-7
v_gene: TRBV19
CDR3nt: TGTGCCAGTAGCGTGGGACAGGGGAGCTCCTACGAGCAGTACTTC
CDR3aa: CASSVGQGSSYEQYF

d_gene: NA
abundance: NA
j_gene: TRBJ1-4
v_gene: TRBV5-1
CDR3nt: TGCGCCAGCAGTACAGGGTTAACTAATGAAAAACTGTTTTTT
CDR3aa: CASSTGLTNEKLFF

d_gene: NA
abundance: few
j_gene: TRBJ1-1
v_gene: TRBV7-2
CDR3nt: TGTGCCAGCAGGATAATGGGAGGTGCTGCGGCTTTCTTT
CDR3aa: CASRIMGGAAAFF

d_gene: TRBD1
abundance: NA
j_gene: TRBJ1-6
v_gene: TRBV19
CDR3nt: TGTGCCAGTAGTATCTCCCGGGACAGAAATTCACCCCTCCACTTT
CDR3aa: CASSISRDRNSPLHF

d_gene: TRBD2
abundance: NA
j_gene: TRBJ2-2
v_gene: TRBV27
CDR3nt: TGTGCCAGCAGTTATCTAGCGGGAGGGCTCCACGGGACCGGGGAGCTGTTTTTT
CDR3aa: CASSYLAGGLHGTGELFF

d_gene: NA
abundance: NA
j_gene: TRBJ2-5
v_gene: TRBV5-1
CDR3nt: TGCGCCAGTAAGATAGGGCAGGGAAGGGAGACCCAGTACTTC
CDR3aa: CASKIGQGRETQYF

d_gene: NA
abundance: NA
j_gene: TRBJ2-5
v_gene: TRBV7-7
CDR3nt: TGTGCTAGCAGCTTATCTTCGACAGCGCAAGAGACCCAGTACTTC
CDR3aa: CASSLSSTAQETQYF

d_gene: NA
abundance: few
j_gene: TRBJ1-1
v_gene: TRBV13
CDR3nt: TGTGCCAGCAGCGCCGCCACTGTGAACACTGAAGCTTTCTTT
CDR3aa: CASSAATVNTEAFF

d_gene: NA
abundance: NA
j_gene: TRBJ2-1
v_gene: TRBV6-5
CDR3nt: TGTGCCAGCAGTTACTCGATGCAGGGCTACAATGAGCAGTTCTTC
CDR3aa: CASSYSMQGYNEQFF

d_gene: NA
abundance: NA
j_gene: TRBJ2-2
v_gene: TRBV2
CDR3nt: TGTGCCAGCAGTGAAGGGCGGGTCGGGGAGCTGTTTTTT
CDR3aa: CASSEGRVGELFF

d_gene: TRBD1
abundance: NA
j_gene: TRBJ1-4
v_gene: TRBV28
CDR3nt: TGTGCCAGCACAGGGGGCGCGAATGAAAAACTGTTTTTT
CDR3aa: CASTGGANEKLFF

d_gene: NA
abundance: few
j_gene: TRBJ1-3
v_gene: TRBV3-1/TRBV3-2
CDR3nt: TGTGCCAGCAGCCAAGATCCTGCGATCTCTGGAAACACCATATATTTT
CDR3aa: CASSQDPAISGNTIYF

d_gene: NA
abundance: NA
j_gene: TRBJ2-1
v_gene: TRBV25-1
CDR3nt: TGTGCCAGCAGTGAATACTGGCCGACAGAATACAATGAGCAGTTCTTC
CDR3aa: CASSEYWPTEYNEQFF

d_gene: NA
abundance: NA
j_gene: TRBJ1-6
v_gene: TRBV19
CDR3nt: TGTGCCAGCCAAGGGCAGGGTAATTCACCCCTCCACTTT
CDR3aa: CASQGQGNSPLHF

d_gene: TRBD2
abundance: NA
j_gene: TRBJ2-5
v_gene: TRBV6-2/TRBV6-3
CDR3nt: TGTGCCAGCAGCTATACTAGCGGGAGGGGACTTCAAGAGACCCAGTACTTC
CDR3aa: CASSYTSGRGLQETQYF

d_gene: NA
abundance: NA
j_gene: TRBJ1-3
v_gene: TRBV15
CDR3nt: TGTGCCACCAGCAACTCAGGGTTTGGAAACACCATATATTTT
CDR3aa: CATSNSGFGNTIYF

d_gene: NA
abundance: NA
j_gene: TRBJ2-3
v_gene: TRBV6-5
CDR3nt: TGTGCCAGCAGTCGACTAGGCACAGATACGCAGTATTTT
CDR3aa: CASSRLGTDTQYF

d_gene: TRBD2
abundance: NA
j_gene: TRBJ2-5
v_gene: TRBV11-2
CDR3nt: TGTGCCAGCAGCGTCCTCCCCGGGACTACCGCGTTAGAGACCCAGTACTTC
CDR3aa: CASSVLPGTTALETQYF

d_gene: NA
abundance: NA
j_gene: TRBJ1-5
v_gene: TRBV27
CDR3nt: TGTGCCAGCAGTTTATCCCCTTCTGGCAATCAGCCCCAGCATTTT
CDR3aa: CASSLSPSGNQPQHF

d_gene: NA
abundance: NA
j_gene: TRBJ2-7
v_gene: TRBV6-5
CDR3nt: TGTGCCAGCACTCTTCCTCTTCAGGGTGGCGAGCAGTACTTC
CDR3aa: CASTLPLQGGEQYF

d_gene: TRBD1
abundance: NA
j_gene: TRBJ2-1
v_gene: TRBV7-3
CDR3nt: TGTGCCAGCAGCTCCCAGGGGGTACCCTACAATGAGCAGTTCTTC
CDR3aa: CASSSQGVPYNEQFF

d_gene: NA
abundance: NA
j_gene: TRBJ2-2
v_gene: TRBV4-3
CDR3nt: TGCGCCAGCAGCCAAGATGGCCCGGGACTCACCGGGGAGCTGTTTTTT
CDR3aa: CASSQDGPGLTGELFF

d_gene: TRBD1
abundance: NA
j_gene: TRBJ2-2
v_gene: TRBV30
CDR3nt: TGTGCCTGGAGTCTATTCTGGGGACAGGGGGCAGTCGGGGAGCTGTTTTTT
CDR3aa: CAWSLFWGQGAVGELFF

d_gene: NA
abundance: NA
j_gene: TRBJ1-6
v_gene: TRBV19
CDR3nt: TGTGCCAGTAGTATAGGGGCAGGGAATAATTCACCCCTCCACTTT
CDR3aa: CASSIGAGNNSPLHF

d_gene: NA
abundance: NA
j_gene: TRBJ1-1
v_gene: TRBV18
CDR3nt: TGTGCCAGCTCACCATTCTTGTCGGGAGATATGAACACTGAAGCTTTCTTT
CDR3aa: CASSPFLSGDMNTEAFF

d_gene: NA
abundance: NA
j_gene: TRBJ2-1
v_gene: TRBV24-1
CDR3nt: TGTGCCATCGGACGACAGGGAGGCAATGAGCAGTTCTTC
CDR3aa: CAIGRQGGNEQFF

d_gene: TRBD2
abundance: NA
j_gene: TRBJ2-7
v_gene: TRBV5-8
CDR3nt: TGTGCCAGCAGCACCGGGACTAGCCCCTACGAGCAGTACTTC
CDR3aa: CASSTGTSPYEQYF

d_gene: NA
abundance: NA
j_gene: TRBJ2-1
v_gene: TRBV6-1
CDR3nt: TGTGCCAGCAGTGAAATGGGGGCGGACTACAATGAGCAGTTCTTC
CDR3aa: CASSEMGADYNEQFF

d_gene: TRBD2
abundance: NA
j_gene: TRBJ2-1
v_gene: TRBV3-1/TRBV3-2
CDR3nt: TGTGCCAGCAGCCAAGTCGGGGGGGATGAGCAGTTCTTC
CDR3aa: CASSQVGGDEQFF

d_gene: TRBD2
abundance: NA
j_gene: TRBJ2-7
v_gene: TRBV19
CDR3nt: TGTGCCAGTAGTATAGGCCACCCCCTGGGCGGGAGCTCCTACGAGCAGTACTTC
CDR3aa: CASSIGHPLGGSSYEQYF

d_gene: TRBD1
abundance: NA
j_gene: TRBJ1-2
v_gene: TRBV4-1
CDR3nt: TGCGCCAGCAGCCAGGGAAATGGACAGGCCTATGGCTACACCTTC
CDR3aa: CASSQGNGQAYGYTF

d_gene: TRBD1
abundance: NA
j_gene: TRBJ2-1
v_gene: TRBV28
CDR3nt: TGTGCCAGCAGGACAGGGGGCGAGGGGGGCAATGAGCAGTTCTTC
CDR3aa: CASRTGGEGGNEQFF

d_gene: NA
abundance: NA
j_gene: TRBJ2-5
v_gene: TRBV9
CDR3nt: TGTGCCAGCAGCGTAGGGATAGCGGCCCTCCAAGAGACCCAGTACTTC
CDR3aa: CASSVGIAALQETQYF